A selection of T cell receptor beta chains follows, all from one sample in a study of PD-1 blockade in mismatch repair-deficient tumors. Using immunoSEQ multiplex PCR, the repertoire was profiled, and TCRdb retains in-frame clones only, with some absent. In the table there are 120,000 or so clones, 70% to 90% of which are singletons. Here the sequenced sample was peripheral blood, taken 44 weeks after starting pembrolizumab. The receptors derive from an adult with mismatch repair-deficient cancer. CDR3s include the opening cysteine and the closing phenylalanine or tryptophan. A D gene is named only where the DNA matches it firmly.

V	J	D	CDR3
TRBV4-1	TRBJ1-5	NA	CASSLGTVEPQHF
TRBV29-1	TRBJ2-5	TRBD1	CSVDRGRLGETQYF
TRBV6-1	TRBJ2-7	TRBD2	CASSAPGRGGAYEQYF
TRBV27	TRBJ2-7	NA	CASSTAPGATYEQYF
TRBV27	TRBJ2-2	NA	CASSFAGELFF
TRBV19	TRBJ2-5	NA	CASSIDPGTQYF
TRBV30	TRBJ2-3	NA	CAWSAGGGATDTQYF
TRBV5-6	TRBJ1-5	TRBD1	CASSLRTGQGAFQPQHF
TRBV11-2	TRBJ2-7	NA	CASSDTGEHEQYF
TRBV6-6	TRBJ1-2	NA	CASNLDKGYGYTF
TRBV19	TRBJ2-7	NA	CATRPLLCEQYF
TRBV14	TRBJ2-1	TRBD2	CASSQDLAAYNEQFF
TRBV19	TRBJ1-5	NA	CASSGQGKPYSNQPQHF
TRBV5-4	TRBJ2-7	TRBD1	CASSPGQGDEQYF
TRBV4-1	TRBJ2-1	NA	CASSQDRVVDEQFF
TRBV29-1	TRBJ2-1	NA	CSVDKYSTAGEQFF
TRBV4-2	TRBJ1-5	TRBD1	CASSQVLQGAQPQHF
TRBV7-6	TRBJ2-5	NA	CASSHFLSEEETQYF
TRBV9	TRBJ1-2	NA	CASSVADSHGYTF
TRBV7-2	TRBJ2-2	TRBD2	CALAPLSGSNTGELFF
TRBV4-1	TRBJ2-5	TRBD2	CASSQEGLAGGRETQYF
TRBV5-1	TRBJ1-1	TRBD1	CASSYGQGVRTEAFF
TRBV7-9	TRBJ2-7	NA	CASSHAGEQYF
TRBV11-2	TRBJ2-7	NA	CASSLNAGPRGEQYF
TRBV18	TRBJ2-7	NA	CASSPPAGSYEQYF
TRBV10-3	TRBJ1-2	TRBD1	CAISRTGGDYTF
TRBV27	TRBJ2-7	NA	CASSLGAERAYEQYF